This entry is about one TCR beta chain. Its antigen is not identified. The data originate from a study of cytomegalovirus exposure and HLA in healthy donors. Study-wide findings and caveats: Serostatus for CMV was the only available immune exposure information. The study carried out a later analysis of TCR beta sequences. It associated 15,000 to 20,000 of them with specific HLA alleles at a false discovery rate of 0.05. Follow-up analysis later connected one missense variant in DCLRE1C with trimming of TCR beta V- and J-genes.

Germline CDR1 is SEHNR and CDR2 is FQNEAQ (reference sequence). The V end was cut by 2 bases, the J end by 3 bases, with 10 bases between. The CDR3 has 15 residues. It was with 60 Vbeta and 13 Jbeta primers that the PCR ran. Using immunoSEQ multiplex PCR, the repertoire was profiled, and TCRdb retains in-frame clones only, with some absent. The data contain 100,000 to 150,000 clones, around three quarters of them singletons. The chain links TRBV7-9 to TRBJ1-4; D possibly corresponds to TRBD1 (6 bases). Specimen: PBMCs. This TCR was sampled from a female donor in good health and CMV-seronegative. As DNA, the CDR3 is TGTGCCAGCAGCTTAAGGGGGAAGTCTAATGAAAAACTGTTTTTT. Its protein is CASSLRGKSNEKLFF.